This T cell receptor beta chain was obtained from a study of T cells in Graves' hyperthyroidism and ophthalmopathy (dated by TCRdb to about 2019). About the study as a whole: Peripheral blood samples were taken at initial diagnosis, before any treatment was given. After sampling, hyperthyroidism patients received methimazole starting at 30 mg daily, and ophthalmopathy patients received high-dose intravenous methylprednisolone. To identify distinguishing TCR V-J signatures, a discovery cohort of 100 patients was used, comprising 43 with Graves' ophthalmopathy and 55 to 65 with stable Graves' hyperthyroidism. The paper reports TCR Vbeta CDR3 sequencing of approximately 130 peripheral blood samples: 40 or so ophthalmopathy, some 80 hyperthyroidism and approximately 17 progressor patients. In more than 5 Graves' hyperthyroidism patients, the study also compared T-cell repertoires from thyroid tissue with T-cell repertoires from blood. For training and testing, the 100 or so patients in the discovery cohort were randomly divided in a 7:3 ratio. Prospective prediction of ophthalmopathy was tested in an independent validation cohort consisting of some 20 hyperthyroidism patients and 15 to 17 patients who later progressed to ophthalmopathy.

Stable Graves' hyperthyroidism was defined as the absence of progression to ophthalmopathy over 18 months of follow-up. The hyperthyroidism patients were between 18 and 65 years old and newly diagnosed, with a disease duration of less than 2 months. The study excluded patients with uncontrolled infections, other autoimmune diseases, pregnancy or lactation. Diagnoses were based on clinical symptoms, serum thyroxine and TRAb, thyroid ultrasound and orbital computed tomography. PBMCs were isolated from 8 to 10 ml of fresh peripheral blood by Ficoll-Paque density gradient centrifugation. Total RNA was extracted with Trizol reagent, and quality was checked on an Agilent 2100 Bioanalyzer. V drops 3 bases and J drops 4 bases, leaving 12 bases in between. The CDR3 spans 14 residues, from the cysteine through the phenylalanine. The kept DNA is CDR3 alone, 42 bases in frame from the first base. CDR1 and CDR2 (MGHRA, YSYEKL) derive from the germline V gene.

The TCR beta CDR3 regions were amplified from RNA transcripts. The TCR CDR3 was subjected to a first round of RT-PCR using the HTBI primer set and the Qiagen OneStep RT-PCR kit. A second multiplex PCR round built the libraries, followed by size selection and purification. Sequencing of the libraries was done on an Illumina HiSeq2000 using paired-end 100 bp reads. As for the authors' bioinformatics: SOAPnuke was used to process the raw data, removing reads that contained adapters or uncalled bases, had a mean Phred below 15, or lacked an exact match to the constant primer or identifier. High-quality paired reads were merged with COPE v1.2.5, and unique nucleotide sequences were defined as clonotypes. MiTCR v1.1 was used to align clonotypes to the IMGT TRBV, TRBD and TRBJ reference segments. Only V-J combinations with frequency above 0.0001, covering 99% to 99.2% of repertoires, were analysed. The TCS score was defined as the ratio of F50 (clonal expansion) to E x V (chaos), calculated using BLOSUM62-based TCRdist between CDR3 peptides within each V-J. Welch's t-statistics and random forest reduced some 510 V-J features to around 14, which were used in a naive Bayes classifier (R e1071). Clones were called with MiXCR by TCRdb after fastp trimmed the public reads at Q25, and only in-frame beta chains were retained. A single entry per CDR3 protein holds the most common genes and DNA from its merged rows. TCRdb's processing, not the authors', yielded these V and J calls. The sample includes about 560,000 distinct CDR3 sequences, with 15% to 18% observed a single time. Of the sample, about 7% is held by the ten largest clones.

The table lists this clonotype with a few counts. What antigen it recognizes has not been identified. Per-base qualities were not stored, and no clone one base away is much larger. The study at large found these results: Blood samples also contained most of the expanded thyroid clonotypes (frequency above 0.001), which suggests that blood repertoires may reflect thyroid immune responses. In validation, the model predicted progression to ophthalmopathy a median of roughly 6.2 months before onset, with about 70% sensitivity and 72.22% specificity. Ophthalmopathy was separated from stable hyperthyroidism by a 13 V-J signature model, with around 90% sensitivity and around 81% specificity obtained in cross-validation and 80%/75% obtained in testing. No statistical method was used to set the sample size in advance, and investigators knew the group allocation.

Sequenced: blood. This clonotype originated in a woman aged 25 to 39 with Graves' hyperthyroidism. The chain uses TRBV4-1 and TRBJ1-1, and perhaps TRBD1 as D gene, on 5 matching bases. The CDR3 in this case is CASSHPGRGTEAFF. The nucleotide sequence is given as TGCGCCAGCAGCCACCCAGGGCGAGGCACTGAAGCTTTCTTT.